The T cell receptor (beta chain) described here comes from a study of blood T cell repertoires in COVID-19. V was trimmed by 2 bases and J by 2 bases, leaving 13 bases between them. This CDR3 spans 15 amino acids. Germline CDR1 SGHRS, CDR2 YFSETQ. TCRdb keeps only in-frame clones here, not all; method: immunoSEQ multiplex PCR. This table has around 140,000 clones, approximately 89% appearing once. Sequenced input: peripheral blood. This TCR was recovered from a human donor in a cohort sampled during active COVID-19. The V gene is TRBV5-1, the J gene TRBJ1-1; no reliable D call. CDR3 sequence reads: CASSFQLGSNTEAFF. The DNA of the CDR3 is TGCGCCAGCAGCTTTCAGTTAGGGAGTAACACTGAAGCTTTCTTT. Full variable domain (rest looked up from reference TRBV5-1 and TRBJ1-1): KAGVTQTPRYLIKTRGQQVTLSCSPISGHRSVSWYQQTPGQGLQFLFEYFSETQRNKGNFPGRFSGRQFSNSRSEMNVSTLELGDSALYLCASSFQLGSNTEAFFGQGTRLTVV.